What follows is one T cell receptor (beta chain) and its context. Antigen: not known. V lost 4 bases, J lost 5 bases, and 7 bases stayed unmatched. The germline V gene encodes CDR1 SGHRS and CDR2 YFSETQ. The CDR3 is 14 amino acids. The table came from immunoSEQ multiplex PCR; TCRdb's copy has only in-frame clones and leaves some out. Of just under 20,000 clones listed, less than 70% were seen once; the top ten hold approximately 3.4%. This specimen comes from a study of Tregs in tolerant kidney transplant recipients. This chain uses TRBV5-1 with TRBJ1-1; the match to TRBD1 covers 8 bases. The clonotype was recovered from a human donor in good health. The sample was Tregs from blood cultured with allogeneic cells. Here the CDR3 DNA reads TGCGCCAGCAGCGTGACAGGGGAACGAACTGAAGCTTTCTTT. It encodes CASSVTGERTEAFF.